This T cell receptor (beta chain) comes out of a study of T cell clonality in common variable immunodeficiency. The CDR3 has 14 residues. Germline-derived CDR1 and CDR2 are SGHRS and YFSETQ. Trimming cost V 3 bases and J 5 bases; bases outside gene matches: 6. The data were produced by immunoSEQ multiplex PCR, yet TCRdb's version contains in-frame clones alone and is incomplete. The profile covers around 45,000 clones, none occurring a single time. This clone was picked up many times. The read ends 3 residues early relative to the CDR3; the germline J gene fills the gap. Sequenced input: peripheral blood mononuclear cells. V and J are TRBV5-1 and TRBJ1-2; 8 nucleotides line up with TRBD1. The sequence was collected from a person between 18 and 70 years old in good health. CDR3 DNA (partial): TGCGCCAGCAGCTCGTTACAGGGGGTATATGGC. Its translation: CASSSLQGVYG. The complete CDR3 protein is CASSSLQGVYGYTF.